This T cell receptor (beta chain) was documented in a study of blood T cell repertoires in COVID-19. Clones were read by immunoSEQ multiplex PCR, and TCRdb kept only the in-frame ones, dropping some. The sample consists of a few hundred thousand clones, approximately 89% of them appearing once. This TCR came from a woman aged 55 to 70 with acute or convalescent COVID-19. Sequencing input: peripheral blood.

CDR3 DNA sequence: TGTGCCAGCAGGACCAGGCAGGCAAGGACTAATGAAAAACTGTTTTTT. Translation gives CASRTRQARTNEKLFF. The chain employs TRBV27 and TRBJ1-4; D unresolved. With 6 bases removed from V and 2 bases from J, the gap between germline ends came to 16 bases. CDR3 length: 16 residues. Germline assignment: CDR1 MNHEY and CDR2 SMNVEV (reference sequence). Supplemented by reference TRBV27 and TRBJ1-4, the full variable domain reads EAQVTQNPRYLITVTGKKLTVTCSQNMNHEYMSWYRQDPGLGLRQIYYSMNVEVTDKGDVPEGYKVSRKEKRNFPLILESPSPNQTSLYFCASRTRQARTNEKLFFGSGTQLSVL.